The next 8 T cell receptor beta chains were all read from a single sample in a study of shared clonotypes between healthy human individuals. TCRdb's table, derived via immunoSEQ multiplex PCR, lists solely in-frame clones and lacks some. Of some 1.5 million clones detected, roughly 96% appear once; the ten largest clones hold about 1.2%. Material: naive CD4+ T cells sorted from blood. Regarding subset: CD45RA+ positively selected. These receptors were taken from a man aged 25-45 years in good health.

This clone occurred once. The chain joins TRBV5-1 to TRBJ2-1; 10 bases fit TRBD2. The CDR3 is made up of 16 amino acids. Germline CDR1 is SGHRS and CDR2 is YFSETQ. With 6 bases clipped from V and 5 bases from J, the junction kept 11 bases outside the gene matches. DNA of the CDR3: TGCGCCAGCAAGGACTCCGGGACTAGCGTCCACAATGAGCAGTTCTTC. Translated: CASKDSGTSVHNEQFF.

The gene calls are TRBV6-1 and TRBJ1-2; maybe TRBD1 (5 bases). Germline V CDR1 and CDR2: MNHNS, SASEGT. The CDR3 spans 13 residues. The ends were cut back, 6 bases at V and 3 bases at J, with 11 bases in the middle. CDR3 residues: CASSLTADYGYTF. The CDR3 DNA follows: TGTGCCAGCAGCCTGACAGCGGACTATGGCTACACCTTC.

The chain uses TRBV10-3 and TRBJ1-5; D uncertain. The CDR3 contains 14 residues. Trimming pared 3 bases from V and 4 bases from J, leaving 10 bases between. The germline V gene encodes CDR1 ENHRY and CDR2 SYGVKD. Written as DNA, the CDR3 is TGTGCCATCAGTGATTCGAGTGGGAATCAGCCCCAGCATTTT. Protein sequence: CAISDSSGNQPQHF.

The chain uses TRBV6-1 and TRBJ2-5; a possible D gene is TRBD1 (6 bases). With 10 bases removed from V and 4 bases from J, the gap between germline ends came to 13 bases. The CDR3 has 12 amino acids. The V gene's germline CDR1 is MNHNS and CDR2 SASEGT. The CDR3 protein is CATRWGRETQYF. The DNA of the CDR3 is TGTGCCACCAGGTGGGGGCGAGAGACCCAGTACTTC.

The chain recombines TRBV5-1 with TRBJ2-6, with D unresolved. The V end lost 3 bases, the J end lost 2 bases, and 9 bases lay between the germline ends. The CDR3 length is 15 residues. CDR1 SGHRS and CDR2 YFSETQ come from the germline V gene. In DNA, the CDR3 is TGCGCCAGCAGCTCGGAAGGGACTGGGGCCAACGTCCTGACTTTC. Residues: CASSSEGTGANVLTF.

V and J are TRBV19 and TRBJ2-2; D is unresolved. The germline CDR1 and CDR2 sequences are LNHDA and SQIVND (reference sequence). V gave up 5 bases and J gave up 10 bases, with 11 bases separating them. The CDR3 is made up of 12 amino acids. CDR3 region: CASSATFSELFF. The DNA for the CDR3 is TGTGCCAGTAGTGCGACTTTTTCGGAGCTGTTTTTT.

This clone was seen a single time. The chain links TRBV2 to TRBJ2-7; D possibly corresponds to TRBD2 (5 bases). Germline lookup yields CDR1 SNHLY and CDR2 FYNNEI. V lost 7 bases, J lost 5 bases, and 15 bases lay in between. This CDR3 has 13 amino acids. The CDR3 DNA reads TGTGCCAGCAATTTAAACGGGATTAACGAGCAGTACTTC. Protein sequence: CASNLNGINEQYF.

Points on this clone: The same CDR3 is also encoded by other DNA sequences in this sample. This rearrangement joins TRBV5-4 to TRBJ2-1, with TRBD2 matching 13 bases. V trimming: 4 bases; J trimming: 6 bases; junction bases outside the gene matches: 4. The CDR3 has 15 residues. The germline gives CDR1 SGHNT, CDR2 YYREEE (reference sequence). The CDR3 reads CASSLRTSGSNEQFF. The CDR3 coding sequence is TGTGCCAGCAGCCTTCGGACTAGCGGGAGCAATGAGCAGTTCTTC.